This T cell receptor beta chain was captured by sequencing in a study of T cells after somatic rescue of genetic block. The CDR3 loop spans 13 amino acids. V was clipped by 0 bases and J by 2 bases, with 4 bases between them. Germline values: CDR1 MNHEY, CDR2 SVGAGI. The method was immunoSEQ multiplex PCR; TCRdb's version includes in-frame clones alone and lacks a portion of them. The data contain 95,000 to 120,000 clones, about 89% of them seen just once; the ten biggest clones take up approximately 1.4%. The source is a woman in her late teens or twenties. The material sequenced was peripheral blood mononuclear cells (PBMCs). The chain employs TRBV6-5 and TRBJ1-2, with D hard to call. The CDR3 region is CASSYSGNYGYTF. For the CDR3, the DNA is TGTGCCAGCAGTTACTCAGGGAACTATGGCTACACCTTC.